Presented here are 10 T cell receptor beta chains from one specimen sequenced in a study of STAT5B mutations in CD4+ large granular lymphocyte leukemia. Method: immunoSEQ multiplex PCR; TCRdb's copy keeps in-frame clones and lacks some. The sample lists about 25,000 clones; 74% were seen once. The material sequenced was CD4+ T cells from blood buffy coats. The receptors were sampled from a human donor in good health.

V is TRBV23-1 and J is TRBJ2-7; a weak D match, TRBD1 (5 bases). TRBV23-1 is an ORF; its function is uncertain. The CDR3 runs to 15 residues. Deletions cut 2 bases from V and 0 bases from J, with 11 bases between. The CDR3 is CASSQSRQFSYEQYF. CDR3 nucleotides: TGCGCCAGCAGTCAAAGTAGACAGTTCTCCTACGAGCAGTACTTC.

The V call is TRBV23-1, the J call TRBJ2-7; D uncertain. TRBV23-1 is placed among ORFs of uncertain function. CDR3 length: 14 amino acids. The V and J ends lost 0 bases and 7 bases respectively, with 13 bases between them. This chain's CDR3 is CASSQSCPLCEQYF. CDR3 coding DNA: TGCGCCAGCAGTCAATCGTGCCCGCTGTGTGAGCAGTACTTC.

This rearrangement joins TRBV18 to TRBJ1-3; a weak D match, TRBD1 (5 bases). Trimming left V 2 bases short and J 1 base short, with 6 bases between. Germline V lookup: CDR1 KGHSH, CDR2 LQKENI. This CDR3 contains 14 residues. The CDR3 sequence is CASSPDRSGNTIYF. The CDR3 nucleotides read TGTGCCAGCTCACCAGACAGATCTGGAAACACCATATATTTT.

V usage is TRBV5-1 and J usage is TRBJ1-1; TRBD1 might be the D (6 bases). The CDR3 is 17 residues long. Germline V gene sequence: CDR1 SGHRS, CDR2 YFSETQ. Trimming left V 3 bases short and J 1 base short, with 19 bases between. CDR3 nucleotides: TGCGCCAGCAGCTCCCGGCGGGGGGGCCAGGAGAACACTGAAGCTTTCTTT. Translation: CASSSRRGGQENTEAFF. The whole variable domain, filled in from reference TRBV5-1 and TRBJ1-1, reads KAGVTQTPRYLIKTRGQQVTLSCSPISGHRSVSWYQQTPGQGLQFLFEYFSETQRNKGNFPGRFSGRQFSNSRSEMNVSTLELGDSALYLCASSSRRGGQENTEAFFGQGTRLTVV.

The rearrangement uses TRBV7-8 and TRBJ1-1, with D unclear. The CDR3 has 16 residues. Deletions cut 4 bases from V and 0 bases from J, with 15 bases between. Germline lookup yields CDR1 SGHVS and CDR2 FQNEAQ. CDR3 region: CASSSRPPNLNTEAFF. In DNA, the CDR3 is TGTGCCAGCAGCTCGAGACCCCCGAATTTGAACACTGAAGCTTTCTTT.

The chain links TRBV7-9 to TRBJ1-6, with a weak D call TRBD1 (6 bases). CDR3 length: 15 residues. Germline V gives CDR1 SEHNR, CDR2 FQNEAQ (reference sequence). Deletions cut 5 bases from V and 8 bases from J, with 16 bases between. The chain's CDR3 is CASSRPGQEDSPLHF. In nucleotides, the CDR3 is TGTGCCAGCAGCCGGCCGGGACAAGAGGATTCACCCCTCCACTTT.

The CDR3 DNA reads TGCGCCAGCAGCCAAAGGGGCTCTGGGGCCAACGTCCTGACTTTC. It codes for CASSQRGSGANVLTF. The chain combines TRBV5-1 with TRBJ2-6, with a tentative D call TRBD1 (5 bases). V lost 4 bases to trimming and J lost 0 bases, with 8 bases between them. CDR3 length: 15 amino acids. The germline V gene has CDR1 SGHRS and CDR2 YFSETQ.

V and J are TRBV6-6 and TRBJ1-5, with 8 bases lining up with TRBD1. The CDR3 runs to 14 residues. Germline V gene data show CDR1 as MNHNY and CDR2 as SVGAGI (reference sequence). V lost 7 bases to trimming and J lost 6 bases; unmatched junction nucleotides: 8. The DNA for the CDR3 is TGTGCCAGCACCCGAGGACAGGGCACTCAGCCCCAGCATTTT. It translates to CASTRGQGTQPQHF.

The genes are TRBV19 and TRBJ1-3; TRBD1 might be the D (6 bases). The length of the CDR3 is 15 residues. Trimming removed 5 bases from V and 0 bases from J, with 11 bases in between. Germline CDR1 is LNHDA and CDR2 is SQIVND (reference sequence). The CDR3 coding sequence is TGTGCCAGTAGTCCACAGGGATCCTCTGGAAACACCATATATTTT. Its protein product is CASSPQGSSGNTIYF.

The rearrangement uses TRBV7-9 and TRBJ2-4; D not certain. CDR1 and CDR2 from the germline V gene are SEHNR and FQNEAQ (reference sequence). Trimming cost V 5 bases and J 5 bases, with 10 bases left between them. The CDR3 spans 13 residues. CDR3 region: CASSQTAENIQYF. In DNA, the CDR3 is TGTGCCAGCAGCCAAACAGCAGAAAACATTCAGTACTTC.